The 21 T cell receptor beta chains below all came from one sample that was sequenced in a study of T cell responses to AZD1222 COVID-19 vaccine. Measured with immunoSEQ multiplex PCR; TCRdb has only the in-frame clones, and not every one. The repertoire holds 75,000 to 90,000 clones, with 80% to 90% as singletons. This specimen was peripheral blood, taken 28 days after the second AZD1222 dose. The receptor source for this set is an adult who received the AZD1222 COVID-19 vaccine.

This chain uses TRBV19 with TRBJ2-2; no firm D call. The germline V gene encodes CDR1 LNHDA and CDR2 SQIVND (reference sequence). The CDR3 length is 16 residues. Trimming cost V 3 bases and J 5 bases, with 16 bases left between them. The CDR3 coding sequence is TGTGCCAGTAGTATCTTCGGTCAGAGCCTGACCGGGGAGCTGTTTTTT. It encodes CASSIFGQSLTGELFF.

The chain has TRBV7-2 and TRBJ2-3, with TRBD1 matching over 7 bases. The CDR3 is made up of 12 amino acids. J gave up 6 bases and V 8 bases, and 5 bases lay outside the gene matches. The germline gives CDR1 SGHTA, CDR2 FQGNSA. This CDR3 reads CASRRGWDTQYF. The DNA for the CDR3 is TGTGCCAGCCGCAGGGGGTGGGATACGCAGTATTTT.

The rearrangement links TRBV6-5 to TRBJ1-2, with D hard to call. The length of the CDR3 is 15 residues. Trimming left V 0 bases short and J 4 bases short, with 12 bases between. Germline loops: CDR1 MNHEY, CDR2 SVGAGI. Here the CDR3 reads CASSYSTAGPYGYTF. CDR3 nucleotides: TGTGCCAGCAGTTACTCGACGGCAGGCCCCTATGGCTACACCTTC.

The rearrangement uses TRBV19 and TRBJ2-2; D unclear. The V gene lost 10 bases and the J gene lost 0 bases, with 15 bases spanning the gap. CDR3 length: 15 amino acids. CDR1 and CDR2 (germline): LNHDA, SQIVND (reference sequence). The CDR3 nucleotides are TGTGCCACCCGTGGGCTCATCGCGAACACCGGGGAGCTGTTTTTT. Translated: CATRGLIANTGELFF. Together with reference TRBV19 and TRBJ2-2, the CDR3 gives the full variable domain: DGGITQSPKYLFRKEGQNVTLSCEQNLNHDAMYWYRQDPGQGLRLIYYSQIVNDFQKGDIAEGYSVSREKKESFPLTVTSAQKNPTAFYLCATRGLIANTGELFFGEGSRLTVL.

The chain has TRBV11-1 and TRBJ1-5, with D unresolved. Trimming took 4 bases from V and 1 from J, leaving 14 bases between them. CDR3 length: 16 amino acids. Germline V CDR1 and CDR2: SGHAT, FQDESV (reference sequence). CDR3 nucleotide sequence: TGTGCCAGCAGCTCCCCGGTCGGAGAAAGCAATCAGCCCCAGCATTTT. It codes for CASSSPVGESNQPQHF.

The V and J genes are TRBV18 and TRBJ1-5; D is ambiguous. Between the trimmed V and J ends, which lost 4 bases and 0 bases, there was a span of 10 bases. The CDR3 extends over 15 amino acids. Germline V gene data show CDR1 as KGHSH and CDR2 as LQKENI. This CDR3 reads CASSREPNSNQPQHF. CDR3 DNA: TGTGCCAGCTCACGGGAACCTAATAGCAATCAGCCCCAGCATTTT.

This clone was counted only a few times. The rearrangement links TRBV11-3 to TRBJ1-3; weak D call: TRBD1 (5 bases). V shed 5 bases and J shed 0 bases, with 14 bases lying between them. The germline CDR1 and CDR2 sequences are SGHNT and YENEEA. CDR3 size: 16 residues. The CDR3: CASSTRTRSSGNTIYF. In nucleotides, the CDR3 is TGTGCCAGCAGCACTAGGACACGGAGCTCTGGAAACACCATATATTTT.

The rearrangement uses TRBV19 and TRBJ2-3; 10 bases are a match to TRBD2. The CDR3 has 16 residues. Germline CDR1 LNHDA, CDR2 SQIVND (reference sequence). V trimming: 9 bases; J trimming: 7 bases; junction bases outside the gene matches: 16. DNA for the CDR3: TGTGCCAGCATCGATGGGGCTAGCGGGAGTCCCAATACGCAGTATTTT. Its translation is CASIDGASGSPNTQYF. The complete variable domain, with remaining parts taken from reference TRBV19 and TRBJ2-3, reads DGGITQSPKYLFRKEGQNVTLSCEQNLNHDAMYWYRQDPGQGLRLIYYSQIVNDFQKGDIAEGYSVSREKKESFPLTVTSAQKNPTAFYLCASIDGASGSPNTQYFGPGTRLTVL.

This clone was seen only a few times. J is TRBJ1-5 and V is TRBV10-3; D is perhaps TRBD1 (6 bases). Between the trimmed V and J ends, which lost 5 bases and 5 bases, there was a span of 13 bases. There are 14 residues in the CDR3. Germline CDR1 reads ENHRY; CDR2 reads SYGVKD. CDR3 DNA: TGTGCCATCAGTCTTGGACAGCTTCATCAGCCCCAGCATTTT. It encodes CAISLGQLHQPQHF.

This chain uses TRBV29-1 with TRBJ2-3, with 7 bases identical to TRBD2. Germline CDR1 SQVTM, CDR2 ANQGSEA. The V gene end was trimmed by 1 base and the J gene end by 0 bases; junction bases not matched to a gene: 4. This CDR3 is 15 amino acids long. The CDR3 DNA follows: TGCAGCGTTGAAGGGGAGGGAGGGAGCACAGATACGCAGTATTTT. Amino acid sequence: CSVEGEGGSTDTQYF.

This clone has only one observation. The CDR3: CSVDSQNTEAFF. Here the CDR3 DNA reads TGCAGCGTTGACAGTCAGAACACTGAAGCTTTCTTT. The rearrangement links TRBV29-1 to TRBJ1-1; D unresolved. This CDR3 has 12 residues. Trimming took 3 bases from V and 1 from J, leaving 6 bases between them. The germline V gene has CDR1 SQVTM and CDR2 ANQGSEA.

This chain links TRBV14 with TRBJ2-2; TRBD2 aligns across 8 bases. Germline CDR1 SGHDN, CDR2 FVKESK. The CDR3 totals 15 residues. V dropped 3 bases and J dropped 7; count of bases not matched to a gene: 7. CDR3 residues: CASSQSGLGRGELFF. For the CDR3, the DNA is TGTGCCAGCAGCCAGTCGGGACTAGGCCGCGGGGAGCTGTTTTTT.

The CDR3, as DNA: TGTGCCAGCAGCCCAGCGGGGGCACTCGGGGTTAATGAAGCTTTCTTT. Translating gives CASSPAGALGVNEAFF. This chain joins TRBV7-2 and TRBJ1-1, with D possibly being TRBD1 (6 bases). Germline CDR1 is SGHTA and CDR2 is FQGNSA. The CDR3 has 16 amino acids. V dropped 5 bases and J dropped 7 bases, with 23 bases sitting between them.

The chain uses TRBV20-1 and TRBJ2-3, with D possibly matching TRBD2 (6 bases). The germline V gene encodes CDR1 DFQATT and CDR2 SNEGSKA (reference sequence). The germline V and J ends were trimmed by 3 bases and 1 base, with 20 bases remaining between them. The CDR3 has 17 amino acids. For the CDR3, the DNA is TGCAGTGCTAGTCGGAGACTAGTAAATAGGGGCACAGATACGCAGTATTTT. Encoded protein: CSASRRLVNRGTDTQYF.

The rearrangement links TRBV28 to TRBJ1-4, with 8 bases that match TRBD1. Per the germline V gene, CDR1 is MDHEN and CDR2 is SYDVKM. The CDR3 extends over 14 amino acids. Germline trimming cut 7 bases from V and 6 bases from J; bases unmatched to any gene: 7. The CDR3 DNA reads TGTGCCAGCAAGGGAGGACAGGGTTATGAAAAACTGTTTTTT. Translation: CASKGGQGYEKLFF.

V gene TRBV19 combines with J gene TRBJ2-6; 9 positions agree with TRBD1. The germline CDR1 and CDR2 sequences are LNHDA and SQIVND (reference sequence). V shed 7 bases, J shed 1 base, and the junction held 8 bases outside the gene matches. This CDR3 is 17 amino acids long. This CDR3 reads CASTAGTGFSGANVLTF. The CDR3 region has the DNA TGTGCCAGTACCGCCGGGACAGGGTTTTCTGGGGCCAACGTCCTGACTTTC.

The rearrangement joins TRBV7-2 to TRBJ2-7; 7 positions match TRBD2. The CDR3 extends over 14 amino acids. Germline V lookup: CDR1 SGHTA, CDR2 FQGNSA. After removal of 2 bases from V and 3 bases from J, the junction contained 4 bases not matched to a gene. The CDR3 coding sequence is TGTGCCAGCAGCTTAACCGGGGGGTACTACGAGCAGTACTTC. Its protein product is CASSLTGGYYEQYF.

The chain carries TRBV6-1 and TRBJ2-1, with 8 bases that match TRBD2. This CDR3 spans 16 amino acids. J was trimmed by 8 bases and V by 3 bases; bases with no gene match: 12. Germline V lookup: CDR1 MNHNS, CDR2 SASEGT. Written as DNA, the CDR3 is TGTGCCAGCAGTGATTATGACGGGAGGGCCTTGGATGAGCAGTTCTTC. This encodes CASSDYDGRALDEQFF.

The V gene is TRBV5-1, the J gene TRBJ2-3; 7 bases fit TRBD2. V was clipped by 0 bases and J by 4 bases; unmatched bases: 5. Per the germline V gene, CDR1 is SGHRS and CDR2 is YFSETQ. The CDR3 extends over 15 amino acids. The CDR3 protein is CASSLVAGAPDTQYF. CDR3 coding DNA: TGCGCCAGCAGCTTGGTTGCGGGAGCCCCAGATACGCAGTATTTT. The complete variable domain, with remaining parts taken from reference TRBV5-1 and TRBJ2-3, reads KAGVTQTPRYLIKTRGQQVTLSCSPISGHRSVSWYQQTPGQGLQFLFEYFSETQRNKGNFPGRFSGRQFSNSRSEMNVSTLELGDSALYLCASSLVAGAPDTQYFGPGTRLTVL.

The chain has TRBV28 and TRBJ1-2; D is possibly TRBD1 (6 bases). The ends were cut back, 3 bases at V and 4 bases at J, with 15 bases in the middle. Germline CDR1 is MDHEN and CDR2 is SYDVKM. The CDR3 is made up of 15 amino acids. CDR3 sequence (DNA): TGTGCCAGCAGTTTGACAGGTCGGATGGTCTATGGCTACACCTTC. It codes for CASSLTGRMVYGYTF.

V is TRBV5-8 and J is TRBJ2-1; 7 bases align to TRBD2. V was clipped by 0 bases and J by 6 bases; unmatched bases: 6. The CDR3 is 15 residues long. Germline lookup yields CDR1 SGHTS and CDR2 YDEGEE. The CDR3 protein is CASSLGGRAVNEQFF. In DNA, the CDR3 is TGTGCCAGCAGCTTGGGAGGGAGGGCCGTCAATGAGCAGTTCTTC.